This T cell receptor (beta chain) originates from a study of cytomegalovirus exposure and HLA in healthy donors. With respect to this clone: Its antigen remains unknown.

Notes on the study in general: Among CMV-associated TCR beta chains, most appeared HLA-restricted in a later analysis. Generally TCR sequences proved uncommon, though certain public TCRs appeared in numerous donors. Reports indicate that TCR beta sequences accurately predicted the HLA-A and HLA-B alleles of most subjects.

This CDR3 is 18 amino acids long. CDR1 and CDR2 from the germline V gene are LNHNV and YYDKDF (reference sequence). The trim removed 0 bases at V and 6 bases at J, leaving 11 bases unmatched. The PCR contained 60 Vbeta and 13 Jbeta primers. Profiling relied on immunoSEQ multiplex PCR, and the TCRdb table lists in-frame clones only, not all of them. The sample holds about 220,000 clones, 82% seen once. The sequence derives from a woman aged 40 to 50 in good health and CMV-seropositive. The J gene is TRBJ2-1, the V gene TRBV15; TRBD2 matches at 10 bases. The sequenced material came from PBMCs. Written as DNA, the CDR3 is TGTGCCACCAGCAGAGATAGGGTAGCGGGAGGTAGGGGCAATGAGCAGTTCTTC. It translates to CATSRDRVAGGRGNEQFF.